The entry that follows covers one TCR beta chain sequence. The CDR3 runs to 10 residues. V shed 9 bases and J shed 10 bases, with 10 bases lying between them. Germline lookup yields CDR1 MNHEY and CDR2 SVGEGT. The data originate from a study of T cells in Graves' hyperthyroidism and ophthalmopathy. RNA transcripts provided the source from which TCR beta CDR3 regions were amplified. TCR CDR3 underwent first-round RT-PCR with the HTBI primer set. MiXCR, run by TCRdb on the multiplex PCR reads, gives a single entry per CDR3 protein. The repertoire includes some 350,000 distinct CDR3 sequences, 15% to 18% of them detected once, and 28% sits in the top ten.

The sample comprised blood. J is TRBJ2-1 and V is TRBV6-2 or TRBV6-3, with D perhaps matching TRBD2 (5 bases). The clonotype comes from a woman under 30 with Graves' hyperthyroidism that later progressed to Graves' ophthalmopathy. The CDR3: CASTGTEQFF. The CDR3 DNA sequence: TGTGCCAGTACGGGAACGGAGCAGTTCTTC.